This is a list of T cell receptor beta chains from one sample in a study of blood T cell repertoires in COVID-19. The table came from immunoSEQ multiplex PCR; TCRdb's copy has only in-frame clones and leaves some out. The profile shows about 160,000 clones, approximately 84% of them singletons. Input material: peripheral blood. The receptors were sampled from a man between 65 and 85 years old with acute or convalescent COVID-19. Each CDR3 is given with its conserved first and last residue. The D gene is left open where the match is weak. A row's size may be missing; if present it is once, few, many or a size class.

>.|.|TRBJ2-1|14|TRBV6-6
TGTGCCAGCAACCGGGGGAGCTCCTACAATGAGCAGTTCTTC
CASNRGSSYNEQFF
>.|.|TRBJ1-1|15|TRBV5-1
TGCGCCAGCAGCTCACAGGGTCTATCGAACACTGAAGCTTTCTTT
CASSSQGLSNTEAFF
>.|.|TRBJ2-7|19|TRBV6-6
TGTGCCAGCAGTCACCAGGGGGCTGGCCAGGCGGGGAGGGCGTACGAGCAGTACTTC
CASSHQGAGQAGRAYEQYF
>.|.|TRBJ1-5|14|TRBV6-5
TGTGCCAGCAGCCCGGACTCTCAGGATCAGCCCCAGCATTTT
CASSPDSQDQPQHF
>.|TRBD1|TRBJ2-2|18|TRBV5-1
TGCGCCAGCAGCCCAGGGCCGGGACAGGGTTCGGCCACCGGGGAGCTGTTTTTT
CASSPGPGQGSATGELFF
>once|.|TRBJ1-6|14|TRBV7-9
TGTGCCAGCAGCCCACCCGGGCCAGGGGCATCCCTCCACTTT
CASSPPGPGASLHF
>.|.|TRBJ1-6|12|TRBV19
TGTGCCAGTAGTATGCAGTCGTCACCCCTCCACTTT
CASSMQSSPLHF
>.|TRBD2|TRBJ2-7|14|TRBV18
TGTGCCAGCTCATCCACCGGGACTAGGTACGAGCAGTACTTC
CASSSTGTRYEQYF
>.|.|TRBJ1-4|15|TRBV7-6
TGTGCCAGCAGCTCCCGACAGGACTCTAATGAAAAACTGTTTTTT
CASSSRQDSNEKLFF
>.|.|TRBJ1-4|15|TRBV19
TGTGCCAGTAGTAGCCCCTCGGCCCCGAGGGAAAAACTGTTTTTT
CASSSPSAPREKLFF
>.|TRBD2|TRBJ2-1|16|TRBV7-9
TGTGCCAGCAGCTTCTCTGGCGGGGGGGCCTCCCATGAGCAGTTCTTC
CASSFSGGGASHEQFF
>.|TRBD1|TRBJ2-3|14|TRBV7-6
TGTGCCAGCAGTGTTCAGGGGGCCATAGATACGCAGTATTTT
CASSVQGAIDTQYF
>.|.|TRBJ2-2|15|TRBV19
TGTGCCACCACCTTGGACAGCTTGAACACCGGGGAGCTGTTTTTT
CATTLDSLNTGELFF
>.|TRBD1|TRBJ1-2|14|TRBV5-4
TGTGCCAGCAGCTCCCCCTCCGGGACAGATGGCTACACCTTC
CASSSPSGTDGYTF
>once|TRBD2|TRBJ2-3|17|TRBV4-1
TGCGCCAGCAGCCAAGGGGTCGGGGGGACCCACACAGATACGCAGTATTTT
CASSQGVGGTHTDTQYF
>.|.|TRBJ2-6|20|TRBV27
TGTGCCAGCACCCTTTCGAGTGAGGTCTATGCCTATCAGGGGGCCAACGTCCTGACTTTC
CASTLSSEVYAYQGANVLTF
>once|TRBD1|TRBJ2-5|17|TRBV19
TGTGCCAGTAGTACACAGAAGCCGGGACAGCTCCAAGAGACCCAGTACTTC
CASSTQKPGQLQETQYF
>.|TRBD1|TRBJ2-6|17|TRBV5-5
TGTGCCAGCAGCTTGGGGGGACAGGTATCTGGGGCCAACGTCCTGACTTTC
CASSLGGQVSGANVLTF
>.|TRBD2|TRBJ2-5|14|TRBV7-9
TGTGCCAGCACCTTAGCGGGACTGCAAGAGACCCAGTACTTC
CASTLAGLQETQYF
>.|TRBD1|TRBJ1-2|15|TRBV3-1/TRBV3-2
TGTGCCAGCAGCCAAATCGGACAGGGTTTCTATGGCTACACCTTC
CASSQIGQGFYGYTF
>.|TRBD1|TRBJ2-1|14|TRBV5-1
TGCGCCAGCAGCTGGACAGGGTCGGACAATGAGCAGTTCTTC
CASSWTGSDNEQFF
>.|TRBD1|TRBJ2-5|16|TRBV5-1
TGCGCCAGCAGCTGGGGGACAGGGTCAAGTAAAGAGACCCAGTACTTC
CASSWGTGSSKETQYF
>.|.|TRBJ2-5|12|TRBV28
TGTGCCAGCAGGACTTCCCAAGAGACCCAGTACTTC
CASRTSQETQYF
>.|TRBD1|TRBJ2-7|15|TRBV6-5
TGTGCCAGCACTCTCGCCGGACAGGGCTCCTACGAGCAGTACTTC
CASTLAGQGSYEQYF
>.|.|TRBJ2-1|12|TRBV28
TGTGCCAGCTGGGCAGCCTACAATGAGCAGTTCTTC
CASWAAYNEQFF
>.|.|TRBJ2-1|14|TRBV7-9
TGTGCCAGCAGCTTAGCACAGGGCTACAATGAGCAGTTCTTC
CASSLAQGYNEQFF
>.|.|TRBJ2-7|13|TRBV27
TGTGCCAGCAGTACGACACTTACATACGAGCAGTACTTC
CASSTTLTYEQYF
>.|.|TRBJ2-2|13|TRBV5-6
TGTGCCAGCAGCCCGCTAGGACTACCGGAGCTGTTTTTT
CASSPLGLPELFF
>.|.|TRBJ2-5|17|TRBV28
TGTGCCAGCAACCGTGGGACGTTGGGGAGGTACCAAGAGACCCAGTACTTC
CASNRGTLGRYQETQYF
>.|TRBD2|TRBJ2-3|16|TRBV5-1
TGCGCCAGCAGCTTGGAGGGACTAGCGGCTACAGATACGCAGTATTTT
CASSLEGLAATDTQYF
>.|.|TRBJ2-7|14|TRBV15
TGTGCCACCAGCAGAGCGGGGATGGCCAACGAGCAGTACTTC
CATSRAGMANEQYF
>.|.|TRBJ2-5|14|TRBV9
TGTGCCAGCAGCTTCCGGGGTTTCCAAGAGACCCAGTACTTC
CASSFRGFQETQYF
>.|.|TRBJ1-1|11|TRBV6-5
TGTGCCAGCGCTAAGGGGACTGAAGCTTTCTTT
CASAKGTEAFF
>.|.|TRBJ2-7|15|TRBV28
TGTGCCAGCAGTTTAGAACCACAGGGTTTCTACGAGCAGTACTTC
CASSLEPQGFYEQYF
>.|TRBD1|TRBJ1-4|14|TRBV9
TGTGCCAGCAGCGTTCAGGGGGGCGGTGAAAAACTGTTTTTT
CASSVQGGGEKLFF
>.|.|TRBJ2-7|12|TRBV28
TGTGCCAGCCTGGAGGGCCCCTCCGAGCAGTACTTC
CASLEGPSEQYF
>.|TRBD1|TRBJ2-7|15|TRBV18
TGTGCCAGCTCACCACCCGGGACAGTGACTTACGAGCAGTACTTC
CASSPPGTVTYEQYF
>.|TRBD1|TRBJ2-3|14|TRBV5-1
TGCGCCAGCAGCCTAGGACAGGGTCAGGATACGCAGTATTTT
CASSLGQGQDTQYF
>few|.|TRBJ1-2|15|TRBV3-1/TRBV3-2
TGTGCCAGCACCCAGAGGGTATTGGGTGCCTATGGCTACACCTTC
CASTQRVLGAYGYTF
>.|.|TRBJ1-6|13|TRBV19
TGTGCCAGCGCCGACAGACATAATTCACCCCTCCACTTT
CASADRHNSPLHF
>.|.|TRBJ2-1|13|TRBV29-1
TGCAGCGTTGAAGTAGTCCCCTACAATGAGCAGTTCTTC
CSVEVVPYNEQFF
>.|TRBD1|TRBJ2-7|15|TRBV11-3
TGTGCCAGCAGCAGAAGGACAGGGGGTGCCTACGAGCAGTACTTC
CASSRRTGGAYEQYF
>.|TRBD1|TRBJ2-1|13|TRBV29-1
TGCAGCGTTGCGGGACAGGTCAACAATGAGCAGTTCTTC
CSVAGQVNNEQFF